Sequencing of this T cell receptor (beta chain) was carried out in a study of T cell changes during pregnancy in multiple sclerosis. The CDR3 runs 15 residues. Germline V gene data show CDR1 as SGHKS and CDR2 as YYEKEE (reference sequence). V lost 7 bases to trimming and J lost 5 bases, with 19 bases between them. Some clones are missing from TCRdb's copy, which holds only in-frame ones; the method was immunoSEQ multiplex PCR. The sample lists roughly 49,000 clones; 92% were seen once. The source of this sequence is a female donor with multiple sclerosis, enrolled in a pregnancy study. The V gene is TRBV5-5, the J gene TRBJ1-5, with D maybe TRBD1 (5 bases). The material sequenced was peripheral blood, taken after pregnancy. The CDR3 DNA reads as TGTGCCAGCCGGGGGACCCCTGCTCGGGATCAGCCCCAGCATTTT. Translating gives CASRGTPARDQPQHF.